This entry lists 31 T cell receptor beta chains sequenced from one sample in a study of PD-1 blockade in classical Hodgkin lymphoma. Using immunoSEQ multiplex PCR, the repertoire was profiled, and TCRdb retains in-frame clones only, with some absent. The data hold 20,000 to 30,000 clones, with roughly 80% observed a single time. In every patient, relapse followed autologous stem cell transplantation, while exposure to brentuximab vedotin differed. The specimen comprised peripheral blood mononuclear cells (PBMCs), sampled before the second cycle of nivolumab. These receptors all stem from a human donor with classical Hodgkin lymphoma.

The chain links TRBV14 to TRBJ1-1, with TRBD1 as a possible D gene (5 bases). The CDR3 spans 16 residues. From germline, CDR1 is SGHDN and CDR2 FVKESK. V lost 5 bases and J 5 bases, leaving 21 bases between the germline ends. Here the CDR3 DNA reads TGTGCCAGCAGCGAACGATATGCAGGGAAGATTACTGAAGCTTTCTTT. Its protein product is CASSERYAGKITEAFF.

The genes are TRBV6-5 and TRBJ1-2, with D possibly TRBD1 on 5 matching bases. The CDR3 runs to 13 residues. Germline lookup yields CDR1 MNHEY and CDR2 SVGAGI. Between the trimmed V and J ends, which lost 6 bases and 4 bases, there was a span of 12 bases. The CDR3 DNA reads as TGTGCCAGCAGAAGGGGAATCACCTATGGCTACACCTTC. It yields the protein CASRRGITYGYTF.

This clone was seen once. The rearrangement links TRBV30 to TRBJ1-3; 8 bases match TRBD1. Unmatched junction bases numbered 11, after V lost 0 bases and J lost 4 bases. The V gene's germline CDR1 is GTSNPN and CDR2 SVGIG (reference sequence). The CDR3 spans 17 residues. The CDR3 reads CAWSVMGRGLSGNTIYF. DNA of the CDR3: TGTGCCTGGAGTGTCATGGGCAGGGGGCTCTCCGGAAACACCATATATTTT.

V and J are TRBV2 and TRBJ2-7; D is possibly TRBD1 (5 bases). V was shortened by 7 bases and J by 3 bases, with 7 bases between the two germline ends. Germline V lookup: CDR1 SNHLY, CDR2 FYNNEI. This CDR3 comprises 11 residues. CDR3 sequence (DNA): TGTGCCAGCAAAGGGGTCTACGAGCAGTACTTC. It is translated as CASKGVYEQYF.

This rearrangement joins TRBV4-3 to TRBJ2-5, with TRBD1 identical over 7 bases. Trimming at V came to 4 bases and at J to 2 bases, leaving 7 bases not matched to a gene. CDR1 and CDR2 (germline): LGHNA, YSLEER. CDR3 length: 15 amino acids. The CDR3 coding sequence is TGCGCCAGCAGCCCATGGGACAGCACTCAAGAGACCCAGTACTTC. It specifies CASSPWDSTQETQYF.

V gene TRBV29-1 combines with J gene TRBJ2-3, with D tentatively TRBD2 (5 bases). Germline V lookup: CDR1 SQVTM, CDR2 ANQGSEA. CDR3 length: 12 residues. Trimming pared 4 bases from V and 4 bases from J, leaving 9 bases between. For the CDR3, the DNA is TGCAGCGTTGTTGAGGGCCCAGATACGCAGTATTTT. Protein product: CSVVEGPDTQYF.

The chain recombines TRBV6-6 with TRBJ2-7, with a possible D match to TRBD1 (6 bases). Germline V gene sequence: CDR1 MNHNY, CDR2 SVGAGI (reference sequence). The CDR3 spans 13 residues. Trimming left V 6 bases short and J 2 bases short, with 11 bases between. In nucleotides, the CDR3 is TGTGCCAGCAGAGAGCAGGGGACCTACGAGCAGTACTTC. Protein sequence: CASREQGTYEQYF.

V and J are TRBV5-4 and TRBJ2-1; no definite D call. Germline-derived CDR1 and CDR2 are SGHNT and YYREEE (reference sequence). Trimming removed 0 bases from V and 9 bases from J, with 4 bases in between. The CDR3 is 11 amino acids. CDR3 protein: CASSLGVEQFF. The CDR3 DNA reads TGTGCCAGCAGCTTGGGGGTTGAGCAGTTCTTC.

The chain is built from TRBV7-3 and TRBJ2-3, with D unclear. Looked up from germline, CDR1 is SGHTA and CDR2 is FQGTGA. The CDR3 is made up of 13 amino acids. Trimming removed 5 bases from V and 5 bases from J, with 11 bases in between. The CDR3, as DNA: TGTGCCAGCAGCGGTACAGAATTAGATACGCAGTATTTT. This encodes CASSGTELDTQYF.

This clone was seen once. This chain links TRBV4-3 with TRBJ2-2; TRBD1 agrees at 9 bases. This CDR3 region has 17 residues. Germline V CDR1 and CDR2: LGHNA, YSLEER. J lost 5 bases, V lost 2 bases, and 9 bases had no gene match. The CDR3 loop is CASSQPGQGSLTGELFF. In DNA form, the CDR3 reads TGCGCCAGCAGCCAACCGGGACAGGGTTCTTTAACCGGGGAGCTGTTTTTT.

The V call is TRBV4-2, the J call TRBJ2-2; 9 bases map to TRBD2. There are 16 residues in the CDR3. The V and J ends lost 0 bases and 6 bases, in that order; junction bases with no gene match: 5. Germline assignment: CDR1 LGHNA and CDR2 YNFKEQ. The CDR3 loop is CASSQDSGGRPGELFF. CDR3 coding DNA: TGTGCCAGCAGCCAAGATAGCGGGGGCCGTCCCGGGGAGCTGTTTTTT.

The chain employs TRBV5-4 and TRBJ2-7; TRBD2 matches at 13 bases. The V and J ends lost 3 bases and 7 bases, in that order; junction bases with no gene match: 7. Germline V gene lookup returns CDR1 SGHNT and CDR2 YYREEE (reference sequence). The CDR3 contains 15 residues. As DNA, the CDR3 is TGTGCCAGCAGCTCGGAGGTGGGACTAGCGGGAGAGCAGTACTTC. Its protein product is CASSSEVGLAGEQYF. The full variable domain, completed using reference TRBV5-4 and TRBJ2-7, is ETGVTQSPTHLIKTRGQQVTLRCSSQSGHNTVSWYQQALGQGPQFIFQYYREEENGRGNFPPRFSGLQFPNYSSELNVNALELDDSALYLCASSSEVGLAGEQYFGPGTRLTVT.

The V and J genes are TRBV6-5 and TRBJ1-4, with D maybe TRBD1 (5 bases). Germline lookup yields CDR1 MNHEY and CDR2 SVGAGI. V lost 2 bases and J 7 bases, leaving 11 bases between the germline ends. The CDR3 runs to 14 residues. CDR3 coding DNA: TGTGCCAGCAGTTACGGATGGGGCTCTGAAAAACTGTTTTTT. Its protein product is CASSYGWGSEKLFF.

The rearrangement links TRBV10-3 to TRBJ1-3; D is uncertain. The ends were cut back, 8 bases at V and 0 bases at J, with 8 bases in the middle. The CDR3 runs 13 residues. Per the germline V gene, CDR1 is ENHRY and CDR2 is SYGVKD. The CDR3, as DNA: TGTGCCATCGGGAAAGGCTCTGGAAACACCATATATTTT. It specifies CAIGKGSGNTIYF.

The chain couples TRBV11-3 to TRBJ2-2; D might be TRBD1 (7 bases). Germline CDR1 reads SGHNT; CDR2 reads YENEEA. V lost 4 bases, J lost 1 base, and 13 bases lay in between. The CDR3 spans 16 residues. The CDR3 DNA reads TGTGCCAGCAGCTCACCCCAGGGGGGGAACACCGGGGAGCTGTTTTTT. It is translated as CASSSPQGGNTGELFF.

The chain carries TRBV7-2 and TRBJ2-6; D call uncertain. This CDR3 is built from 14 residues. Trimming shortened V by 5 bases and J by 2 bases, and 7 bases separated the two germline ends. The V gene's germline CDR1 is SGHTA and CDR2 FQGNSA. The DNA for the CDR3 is TGTGCCAGCAGCGCCTACCCTGGGGCCAACGTCCTGACTTTC. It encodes CASSAYPGANVLTF. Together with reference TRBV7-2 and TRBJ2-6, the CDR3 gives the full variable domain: GAGVSQSPSNKVTEKGKDVELRCDPISGHTALYWYRQSLGQGLEFLIYFQGNSAPDKSGLPSDRFSAERTGGSVSTLTIQRTQQEDSAVYLCASSAYPGANVLTFGAGSRLTVL.

The CDR3 DNA sequence: TGTGCCAGCAGCCAAGTCCCAGGGATCAACAATGAGCAGTTCTTC. Its translation is CASSQVPGINNEQFF. The chain carries TRBV14 and TRBJ2-1; possibly TRBD1 for D (5 bases). Trimming pared 1 base from V and 5 bases from J, leaving 12 bases between. Germline CDR1 is SGHDN and CDR2 is FVKESK. This CDR3 comprises 15 residues.

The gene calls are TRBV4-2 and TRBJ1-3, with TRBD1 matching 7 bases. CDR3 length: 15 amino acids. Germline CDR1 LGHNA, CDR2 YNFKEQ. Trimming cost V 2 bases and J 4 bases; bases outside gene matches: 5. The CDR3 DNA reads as TGTGCCAGCAGCCAACGTAACAGGGGAGGAAACACCATATATTTT. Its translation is CASSQRNRGGNTIYF.

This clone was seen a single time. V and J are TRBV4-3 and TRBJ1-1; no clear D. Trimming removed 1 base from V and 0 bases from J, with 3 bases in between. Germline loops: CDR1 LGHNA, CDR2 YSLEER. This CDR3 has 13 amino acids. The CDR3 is CASSQAMNTEAFF. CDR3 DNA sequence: TGCGCCAGCAGCCAAGCCATGAACACTGAAGCTTTCTTT.

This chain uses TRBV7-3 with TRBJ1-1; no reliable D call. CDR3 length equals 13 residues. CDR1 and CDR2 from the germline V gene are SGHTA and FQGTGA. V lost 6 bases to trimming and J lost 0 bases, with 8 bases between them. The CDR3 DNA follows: TGTGCCAGCAGAAGAAGGCTGAACACTGAAGCTTTCTTT. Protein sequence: CASRRRLNTEAFF.

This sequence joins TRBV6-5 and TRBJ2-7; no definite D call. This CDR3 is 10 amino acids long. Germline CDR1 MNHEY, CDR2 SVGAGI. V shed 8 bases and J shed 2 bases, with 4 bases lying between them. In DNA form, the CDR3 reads TGTGCCAGCGGGGCCTACGAGCAGTACTTC. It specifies CASGAYEQYF.

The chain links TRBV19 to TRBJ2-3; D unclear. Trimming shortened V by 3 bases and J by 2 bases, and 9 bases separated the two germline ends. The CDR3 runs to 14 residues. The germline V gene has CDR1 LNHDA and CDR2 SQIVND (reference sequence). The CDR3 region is CASSMSAVTDTQYF. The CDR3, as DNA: TGTGCCAGTAGTATGTCTGCGGTCACAGATACGCAGTATTTT. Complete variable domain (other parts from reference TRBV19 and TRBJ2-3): DGGITQSPKYLFRKEGQNVTLSCEQNLNHDAMYWYRQDPGQGLRLIYYSQIVNDFQKGDIAEGYSVSREKKESFPLTVTSAQKNPTAFYLCASSMSAVTDTQYFGPGTRLTVL.

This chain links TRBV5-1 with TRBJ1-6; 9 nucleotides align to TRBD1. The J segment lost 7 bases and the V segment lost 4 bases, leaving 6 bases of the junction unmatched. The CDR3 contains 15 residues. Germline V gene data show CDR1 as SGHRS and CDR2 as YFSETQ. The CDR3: CASSRGTGRNSPLHF. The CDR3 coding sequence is TGCGCCAGCAGCCGTGGGACAGGGAGAAATTCACCCCTCCACTTT.

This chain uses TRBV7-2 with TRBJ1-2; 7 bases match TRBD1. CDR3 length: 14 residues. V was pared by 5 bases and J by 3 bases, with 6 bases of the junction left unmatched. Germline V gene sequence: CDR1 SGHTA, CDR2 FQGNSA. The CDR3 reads CASSPPGGHYGYTF. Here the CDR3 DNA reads TGTGCCAGCAGCCCCCCAGGGGGACACTATGGCTACACCTTC.

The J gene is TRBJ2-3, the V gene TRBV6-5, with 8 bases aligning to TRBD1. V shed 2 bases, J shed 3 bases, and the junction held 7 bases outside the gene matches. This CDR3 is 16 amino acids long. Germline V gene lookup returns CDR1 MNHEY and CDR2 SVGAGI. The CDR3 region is CASSYLGQGGTDTQYF. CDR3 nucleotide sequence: TGTGCCAGCAGTTACCTAGGACAGGGTGGTACAGATACGCAGTATTTT.

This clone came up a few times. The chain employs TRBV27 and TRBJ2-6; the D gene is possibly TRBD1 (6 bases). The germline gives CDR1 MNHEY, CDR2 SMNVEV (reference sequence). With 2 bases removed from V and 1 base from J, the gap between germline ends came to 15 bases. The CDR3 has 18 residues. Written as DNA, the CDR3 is TGTGCCAGCAGTTTAGGGCTGGACAGAGCTTCTGGGGCCAACGTCCTGACTTTC. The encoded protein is CASSLGLDRASGANVLTF.

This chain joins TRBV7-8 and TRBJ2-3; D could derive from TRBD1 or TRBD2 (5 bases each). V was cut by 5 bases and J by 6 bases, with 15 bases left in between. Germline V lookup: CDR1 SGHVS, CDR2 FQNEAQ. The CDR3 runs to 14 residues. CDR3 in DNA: TGTGCCAGCAGCCCCGACGGGGCCATCGATACGCAGTATTTT. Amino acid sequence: CASSPDGAIDTQYF. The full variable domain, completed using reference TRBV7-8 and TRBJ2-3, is GAGVSQSPRYKVAKRGQDVALRCDPISGHVSLFWYQQALGQGPEFLTYFQNEAQLDKSGLPSDRFFAERPEGSVSTLKIQRTQQEDSAVYLCASSPDGAIDTQYFGPGTRLTVL.

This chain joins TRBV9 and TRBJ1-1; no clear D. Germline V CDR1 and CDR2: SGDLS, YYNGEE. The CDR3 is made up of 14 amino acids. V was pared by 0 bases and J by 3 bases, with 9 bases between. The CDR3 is CASSVVGVHTEAFF. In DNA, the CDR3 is TGTGCCAGCAGCGTAGTGGGTGTTCACACTGAAGCTTTCTTT.

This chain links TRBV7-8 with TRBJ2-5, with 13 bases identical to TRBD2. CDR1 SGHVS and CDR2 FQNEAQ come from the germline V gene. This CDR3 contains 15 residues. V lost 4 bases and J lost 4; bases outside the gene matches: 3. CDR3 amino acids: CASSSRTSGGETQYF. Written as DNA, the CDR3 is TGTGCCAGCAGCTCGAGGACTAGCGGGGGAGAGACCCAGTACTTC.

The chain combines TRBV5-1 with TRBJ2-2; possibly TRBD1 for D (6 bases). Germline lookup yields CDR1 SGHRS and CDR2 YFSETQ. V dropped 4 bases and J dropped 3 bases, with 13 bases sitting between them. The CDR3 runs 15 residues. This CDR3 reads CASSIWTADTGELFF. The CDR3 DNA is TGCGCCAGCAGCATATGGACAGCCGACACCGGGGAGCTGTTTTTT.

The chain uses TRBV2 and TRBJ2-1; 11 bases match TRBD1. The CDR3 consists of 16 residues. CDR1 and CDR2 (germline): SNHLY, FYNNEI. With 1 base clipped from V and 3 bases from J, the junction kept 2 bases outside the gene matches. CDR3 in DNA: TGTGCCAGCAGTGAAGGGGGACAGGGGGTCTACAATGAGCAGTTCTTC. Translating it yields CASSEGGQGVYNEQFF.